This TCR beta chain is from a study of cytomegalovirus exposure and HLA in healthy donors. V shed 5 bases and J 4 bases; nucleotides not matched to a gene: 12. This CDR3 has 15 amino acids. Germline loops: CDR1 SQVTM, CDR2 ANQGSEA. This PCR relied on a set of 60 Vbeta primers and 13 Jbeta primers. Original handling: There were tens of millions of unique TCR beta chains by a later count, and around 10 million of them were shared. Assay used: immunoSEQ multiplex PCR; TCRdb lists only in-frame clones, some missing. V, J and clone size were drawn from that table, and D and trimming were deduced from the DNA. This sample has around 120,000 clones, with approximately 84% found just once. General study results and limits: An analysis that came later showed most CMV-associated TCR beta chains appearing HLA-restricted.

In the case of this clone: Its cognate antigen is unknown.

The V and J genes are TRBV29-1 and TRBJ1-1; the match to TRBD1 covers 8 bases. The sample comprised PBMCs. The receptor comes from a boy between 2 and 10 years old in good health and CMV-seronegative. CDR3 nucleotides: TGCAGCGTTCGCTTACAGGGGGTAGGCGGCACTGAAGCTTTCTTT. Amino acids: CSVRLQGVGGTEAFF.